Below are 10 T cell receptor beta chains sequenced from a single sample in a study of T cells in Graves' hyperthyroidism and ophthalmopathy. Amplification of TCR beta CDR3 regions used RNA as the template. When the TCR CDR3 underwent first-round RT-PCR, the HTBI primer set was used. MiXCR was run by TCRdb on the multiplex PCR reads, yielding one entry per CDR3 protein. The table includes over 350,000 distinct CDR3 sequences, about 14% detected once. The sequencing input was blood. The receptors here all came from a man in his fifties with Graves' ophthalmopathy.

There are many counts of this clonotype. The chain links TRBV3-1 to TRBJ1-1; D unresolved. The V and J ends lost 1 base and 3 bases respectively, with 6 bases between them. Germline loops: CDR1 LGHDT, CDR2 YNNKEL (reference sequence). This CDR3 contains 13 residues. The CDR3 protein is CASSQGRHTEAFF. The CDR3, as DNA: TGTGCCAGCAGCCAAGGTAGACACACTGAAGCTTTCTTT.

The chain carries TRBV7-3 and TRBJ2-7, with TRBD1 matching 11 bases. V was pared by 5 bases and J by 4 bases, with 7 bases of the junction left unmatched. The CDR3 runs 15 residues. CDR1 SGHTA and CDR2 FQGTGA come from the germline V gene. The CDR3, as DNA: TGTGCCAGCAGCCCCGCTGGACAGGGGGCATACGAGCAGTACTTC. Translation gives CASSPAGQGAYEQYF.

This clonotype was counted between two and nine times. This chain links TRBV5-1 with TRBJ1-2, with no clear D. Trimming shortened V by 5 bases and J by 0 bases, and 17 bases separated the two germline ends. Germline values: CDR1 SGHRS, CDR2 YFSETQ. The CDR3 sequence is 16 residues long. CDR3 protein: CASRPTLGRTNYGYTF. The DNA for the CDR3 is TGCGCCAGCAGACCGACCCTCGGACGGACTAACTATGGCTACACCTTC.

The rearrangement uses TRBV28 and TRBJ2-4; 7 bases line up with TRBD1. The J segment lost 4 bases and the V segment lost 6 bases, leaving 3 bases of the junction unmatched. The CDR3 consists of 13 residues. Germline CDR1 MDHEN, CDR2 SYDVKM. The CDR3 reads CASRQGIKNIQYF. The CDR3 DNA sequence: TGTGCCAGCAGACAGGGGATTAAAAACATTCAGTACTTC.

This clonotype was counted between two and nine times. This chain links TRBV6-1 with TRBJ2-2; 9 bases align to TRBD1. Germline V gives CDR1 MNHNS, CDR2 SASEGT. With 8 bases clipped from V and 4 bases from J, the junction kept 11 bases outside the gene matches. The CDR3 extends over 16 amino acids. The CDR3 region has the DNA TGTGCCAGCCGGCTAGCGGACAGGGGAGTCACCGGGGAGCTGTTTTTT. Its protein is CASRLADRGVTGELFF.

In its sample, this clonotype was seen many times. The rearrangement joins TRBV2 to TRBJ2-5; 7 bases map to TRBD1. The CDR3 totals 14 residues. Germline-derived CDR1 and CDR2 are SNHLY and FYNNEI. V shed 6 bases and J 3 bases; nucleotides not matched to a gene: 7. CDR3 DNA sequence: TGTGCCAGCAGAGACGACAGGGCTAAAGAGACCCAGTACTTC. Its translation is CASRDDRAKETQYF.

This clonotype was observed at least ten times. The chain employs TRBV3-1 and TRBJ2-7, with TRBD2 matching 11 bases. This CDR3 is 14 amino acids long. Germline values: CDR1 LGHDT, CDR2 YNNKEL (reference sequence). The ends lost 5 bases at V and 4 bases at J; junction bases unmatched: 4. The CDR3 reads CASSYGTSGYEQYF. The DNA for the CDR3 is TGTGCCAGCAGCTACGGGACTAGCGGATACGAGCAGTACTTC.

Concerning this clonotype itself: This may stem from a read error, because a much larger clone lies one nucleotide away. The CDR3 DNA reads TGTGCCAGCAGCAGCCGCCTGAGTGCAGATACGCAGTATTTT. It is translated as CASSSRLSADTQYF. The V and J genes are TRBV3-1 and TRBJ2-3; no firm D call. V was pared by 5 bases and J by 4 bases, with 13 bases between. This CDR3 has 14 residues. CDR1 is LGHDT, CDR2 YNNKEL, per germline (reference sequence).

The genes are TRBV13 and TRBJ2-7, with D tentatively TRBD2 (7 bases). Trimming stripped 8 bases from V and 3 bases from J, with 20 bases between. The CDR3 contains 15 residues. Germline CDR1 reads PRHDT; CDR2 reads FYEKMQ (reference sequence). The DNA for the CDR3 is TGTGCCAGCCAGGGAGGGGTGGGACAAGTCTACGAGCAGTACTTC. It codes for CASQGGVGQVYEQYF.

V is TRBV11-2 and J is TRBJ2-3; TRBD2 matches at 10 bases. CDR1 and CDR2 from the germline V gene are SGHAT and FQNNGV. CDR3 length equals 15 residues. Unmatched junction bases numbered 10, after V lost 5 bases and J lost 8 bases. The CDR3 loop reads CASSQDSSGSTTQYF. In DNA form, the CDR3 reads TGTGCCAGCAGCCAAGACTCTAGCGGGAGTACTACGCAGTATTTT.